One T cell receptor (beta chain) is described in this entry. Its target is not known. Using its own MiXCR run on the RT-PCR reads, TCRdb lists one record per CDR3 protein. The repertoire includes about 530,000 distinct CDR3 sequences, 10% to 15% of them detected once, and roughly 10% sits in the top ten. Looked up from germline, CDR1 is MDHEN and CDR2 is SYDVKM. This CDR3 has 14 amino acids. The V and J ends lost 3 bases and 3 bases respectively, with 12 bases between them. This sample is drawn from a study of response to subunit inactivated influenza vaccine. Study-level findings and limits: After each seasonal influenza vaccination, few new T cells are recruited, the authors suggested.

The TCR originated in a man aged 50-60 years who received an inactivated influenza vaccine. This sequence joins TRBV28 and TRBJ2-7; possibly TRBD1 or TRBD2 for D (5 bases each). The sample in question was PBMCs from blood, obtained on the day of vaccination. CDR3 nucleotide sequence: TGTGCCAGCAGTTTTCGGGACGGCTTCTACGAGCAGTACTTC. Translating it yields CASSFRDGFYEQYF.